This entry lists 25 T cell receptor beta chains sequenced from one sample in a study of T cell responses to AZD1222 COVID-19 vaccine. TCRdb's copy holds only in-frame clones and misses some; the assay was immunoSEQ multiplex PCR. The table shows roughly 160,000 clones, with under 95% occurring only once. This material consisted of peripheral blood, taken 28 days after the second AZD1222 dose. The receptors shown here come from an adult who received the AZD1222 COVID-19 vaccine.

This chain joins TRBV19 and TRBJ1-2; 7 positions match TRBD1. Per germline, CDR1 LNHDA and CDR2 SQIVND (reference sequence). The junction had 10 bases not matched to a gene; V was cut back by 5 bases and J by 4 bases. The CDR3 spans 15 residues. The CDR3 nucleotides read TGTGCCAGTAGTTCCGCCCTCCGGGACAGCTATGGCTACACCTTC. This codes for CASSSALRDSYGYTF.

In DNA, the CDR3 is TGTGCCAGCAGCCCCTGGACTAGCGGGGGATCGACGAGAGATGAGCAGTTCTTC. Translation gives CASSPWTSGGSTRDEQFF. The rearrangement links TRBV13 to TRBJ2-1; 13 bases align to TRBD2. V trimming: 5 bases; J trimming: 8 bases; junction bases outside the gene matches: 15. CDR1 and CDR2 from the germline V gene are PRHDT and FYEKMQ (reference sequence). The CDR3 runs to 18 residues.

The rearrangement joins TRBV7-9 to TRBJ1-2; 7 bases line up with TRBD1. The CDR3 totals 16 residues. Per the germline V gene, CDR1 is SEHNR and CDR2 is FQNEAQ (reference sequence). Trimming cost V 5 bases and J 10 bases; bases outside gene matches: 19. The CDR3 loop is CASSRGTDINYDAYTF. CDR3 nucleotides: TGTGCCAGCAGCCGCGGGACAGACATAAACTATGACGCCTACACCTTC.

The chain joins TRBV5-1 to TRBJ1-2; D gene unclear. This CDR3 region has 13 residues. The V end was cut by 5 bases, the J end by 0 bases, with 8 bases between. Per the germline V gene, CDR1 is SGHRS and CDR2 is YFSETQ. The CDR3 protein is CASRSDANYGYTF. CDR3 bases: TGCGCCAGCAGGTCTGATGCTAACTATGGCTACACCTTC.

DNA of the CDR3: TGTGCCAGCACGTTAGGTCAGGGGACGGAGACCCAGTACTTC. Protein: CASTLGQGTETQYF. The chain combines TRBV6-5 with TRBJ2-5; possible D gene TRBD1, 6 bases. Between the trimmed V and J ends, which lost 7 bases and 5 bases, there was a span of 17 bases. The CDR3 is 14 residues long. The germline V gene encodes CDR1 MNHEY and CDR2 SVGAGI.

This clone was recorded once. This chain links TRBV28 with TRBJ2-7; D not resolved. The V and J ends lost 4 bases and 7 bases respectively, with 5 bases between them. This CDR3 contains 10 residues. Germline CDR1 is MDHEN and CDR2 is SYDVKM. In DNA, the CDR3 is TGTGCCAGCAGTTCGAGAGAGCAGTACTTC. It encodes CASSSREQYF.

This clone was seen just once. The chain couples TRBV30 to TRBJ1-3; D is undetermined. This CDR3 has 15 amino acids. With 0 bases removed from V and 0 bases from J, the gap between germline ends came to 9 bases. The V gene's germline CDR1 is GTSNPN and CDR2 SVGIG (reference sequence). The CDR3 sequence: CAWSVLVSSGNTIYF. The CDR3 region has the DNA TGTGCCTGGAGTGTACTGGTTAGCTCTGGAAACACCATATATTTT.

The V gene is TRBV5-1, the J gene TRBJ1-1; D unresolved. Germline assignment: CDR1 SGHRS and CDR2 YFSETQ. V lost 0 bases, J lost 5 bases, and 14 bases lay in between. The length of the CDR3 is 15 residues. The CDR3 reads CASSLDPGMRTEAFF. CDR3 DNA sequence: TGCGCCAGCAGCTTGGATCCGGGGATGAGGACTGAAGCTTTCTTT.

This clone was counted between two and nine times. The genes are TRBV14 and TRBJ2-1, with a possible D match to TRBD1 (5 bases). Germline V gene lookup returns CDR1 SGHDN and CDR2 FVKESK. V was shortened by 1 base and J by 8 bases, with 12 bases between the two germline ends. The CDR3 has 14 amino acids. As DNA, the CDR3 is TGTGCCAGCAGCCAAGTATGGGGCGAGGATGAGCAGTTCTTC. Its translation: CASSQVWGEDEQFF. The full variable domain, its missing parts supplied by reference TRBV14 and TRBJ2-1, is EAGVTQFPSHSVIEKGQTVTLRCDPISGHDNLYWYRRVMGKEIKFLLHFVKESKQDESGMPNNRFLAERTGGTYSTLKVQPAELEDSGVYFCASSQVWGEDEQFFGPGTRLTVL.

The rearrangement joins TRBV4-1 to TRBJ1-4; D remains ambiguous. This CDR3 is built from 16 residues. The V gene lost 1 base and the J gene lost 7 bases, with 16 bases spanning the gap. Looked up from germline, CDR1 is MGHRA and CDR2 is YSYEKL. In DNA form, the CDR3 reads TGCGCCAGCAGCCAAGCTTCCACCATTGGAGGTGAAAAACTGTTTTTT. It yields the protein CASSQASTIGGEKLFF.

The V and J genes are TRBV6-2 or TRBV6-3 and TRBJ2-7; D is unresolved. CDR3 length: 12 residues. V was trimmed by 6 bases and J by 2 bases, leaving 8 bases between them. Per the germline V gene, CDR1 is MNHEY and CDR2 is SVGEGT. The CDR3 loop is CASSRPPYEQYF. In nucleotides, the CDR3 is TGTGCCAGCAGCCGACCTCCCTACGAGCAGTACTTC.

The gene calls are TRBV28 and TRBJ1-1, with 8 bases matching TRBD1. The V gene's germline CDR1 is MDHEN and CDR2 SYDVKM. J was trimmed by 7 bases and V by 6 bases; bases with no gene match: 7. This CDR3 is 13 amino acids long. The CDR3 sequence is CASSPRQGFEAFF. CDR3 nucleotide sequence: TGTGCCAGCAGCCCCCGACAGGGGTTTGAAGCTTTCTTT.

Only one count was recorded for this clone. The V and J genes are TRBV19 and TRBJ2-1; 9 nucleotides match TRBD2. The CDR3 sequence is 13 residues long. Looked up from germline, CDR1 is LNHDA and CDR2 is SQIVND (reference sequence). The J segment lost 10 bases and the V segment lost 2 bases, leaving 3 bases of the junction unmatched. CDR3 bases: TGTGCCAGTAGTATACAGGCGGGAGGGGAGCAGTTCTTC. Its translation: CASSIQAGGEQFF.

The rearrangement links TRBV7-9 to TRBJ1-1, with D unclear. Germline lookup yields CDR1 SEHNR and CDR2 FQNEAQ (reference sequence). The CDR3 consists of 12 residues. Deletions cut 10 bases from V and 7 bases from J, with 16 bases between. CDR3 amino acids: CATLRRTGEAFF. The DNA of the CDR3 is TGTGCCACCTTAAGACGTACGGGTGAAGCTTTCTTT.

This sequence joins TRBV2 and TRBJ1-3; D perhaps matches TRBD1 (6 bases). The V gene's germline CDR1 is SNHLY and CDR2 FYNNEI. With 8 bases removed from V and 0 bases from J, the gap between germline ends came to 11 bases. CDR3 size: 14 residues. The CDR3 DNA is TGTGCCAGCCTACAGGGACTCTCTGGAAACACCATATATTTT. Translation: CASLQGLSGNTIYF. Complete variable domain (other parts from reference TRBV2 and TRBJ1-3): EPEVTQTPSHQVTQMGQEVILRCVPISNHLYFYWYRQILGQKVEFLVSFYNNEISEKSEIFDDQFSVERPDGSNFTLKIRSTKLEDSAMYFCASLQGLSGNTIYFGEGSWLTVV.

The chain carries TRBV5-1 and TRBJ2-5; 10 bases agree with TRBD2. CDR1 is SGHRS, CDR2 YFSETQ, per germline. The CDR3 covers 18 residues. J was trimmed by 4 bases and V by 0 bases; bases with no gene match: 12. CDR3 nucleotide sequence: TGCGCCAGCAGCTTGGCACGGCTAGCGGGAGCCTTGAGAGAGACCCAGTACTTC. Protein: CASSLARLAGALRETQYF.

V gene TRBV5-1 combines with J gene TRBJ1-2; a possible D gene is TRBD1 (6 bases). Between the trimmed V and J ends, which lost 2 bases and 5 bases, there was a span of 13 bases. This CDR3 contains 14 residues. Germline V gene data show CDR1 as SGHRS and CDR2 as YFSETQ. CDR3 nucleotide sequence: TGCGCCAGCAGCTTCGGGGGGGCGGAATATGGCTACACCTTC. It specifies CASSFGGAEYGYTF.

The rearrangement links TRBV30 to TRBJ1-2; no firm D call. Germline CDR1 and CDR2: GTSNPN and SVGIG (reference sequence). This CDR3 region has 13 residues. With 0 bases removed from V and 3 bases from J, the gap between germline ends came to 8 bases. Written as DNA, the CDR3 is TGTGCCTGGAGTGTAGGGTCCTACTATGGCTACACCTTC. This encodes CAWSVGSYYGYTF.

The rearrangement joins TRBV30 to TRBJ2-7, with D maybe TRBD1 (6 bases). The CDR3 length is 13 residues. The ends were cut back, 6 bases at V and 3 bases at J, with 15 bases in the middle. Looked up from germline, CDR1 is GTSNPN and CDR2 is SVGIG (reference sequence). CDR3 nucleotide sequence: TGTGCCTGCCTGAGGGGGAGCTTCTACGAGCAGTACTTC. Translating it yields CACLRGSFYEQYF.

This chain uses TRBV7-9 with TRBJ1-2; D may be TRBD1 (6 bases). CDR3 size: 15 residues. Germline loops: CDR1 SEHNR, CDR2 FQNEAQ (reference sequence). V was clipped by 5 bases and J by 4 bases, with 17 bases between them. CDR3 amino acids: CASSALYRDPYGYTF. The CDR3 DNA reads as TGTGCCAGCAGCGCCTTGTACAGGGACCCCTATGGCTACACCTTC. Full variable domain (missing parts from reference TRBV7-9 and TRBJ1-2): DTGVSQNPRHKITKRGQNVTFRCDPISEHNRLYWYRQTLGQGPEFLTYFQNEAQLEKSRLLSDRFSAERPKGSFSTLEIQRTEQGDSAMYLCASSALYRDPYGYTFGSGTRLTVV.

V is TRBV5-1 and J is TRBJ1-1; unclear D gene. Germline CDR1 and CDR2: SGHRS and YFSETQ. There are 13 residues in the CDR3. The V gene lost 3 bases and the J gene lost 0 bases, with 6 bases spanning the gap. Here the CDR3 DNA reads TGCGCCAGCAGCTCCCCCCTGAACACTGAAGCTTTCTTT. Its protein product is CASSSPLNTEAFF.

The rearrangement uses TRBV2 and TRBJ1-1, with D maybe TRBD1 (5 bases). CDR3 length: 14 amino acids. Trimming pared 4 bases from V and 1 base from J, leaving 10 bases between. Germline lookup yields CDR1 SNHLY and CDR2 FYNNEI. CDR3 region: CASSVGTGNTEAFF. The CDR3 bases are TGTGCCAGCAGTGTGGGAACAGGGAACACTGAAGCTTTCTTT.

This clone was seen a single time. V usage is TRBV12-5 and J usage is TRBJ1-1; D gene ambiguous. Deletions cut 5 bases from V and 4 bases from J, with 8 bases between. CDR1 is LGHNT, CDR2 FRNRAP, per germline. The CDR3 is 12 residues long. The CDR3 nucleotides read TGTGCTAGTGGTACCCAGGTCACTGAAGCTTTCTTT. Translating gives CASGTQVTEAFF.

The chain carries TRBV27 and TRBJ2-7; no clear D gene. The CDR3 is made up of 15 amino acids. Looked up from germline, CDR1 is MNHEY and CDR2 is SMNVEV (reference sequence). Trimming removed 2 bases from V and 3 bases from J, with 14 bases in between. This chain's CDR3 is CASSLLPRYGYEQYF. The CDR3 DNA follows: TGTGCCAGCAGTTTACTCCCTCGGTATGGCTACGAGCAGTACTTC.

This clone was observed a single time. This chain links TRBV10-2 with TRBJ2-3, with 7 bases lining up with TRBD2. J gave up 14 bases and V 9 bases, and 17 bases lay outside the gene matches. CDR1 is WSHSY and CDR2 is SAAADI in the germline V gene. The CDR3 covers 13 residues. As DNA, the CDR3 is TGCGCCAGTCGGGACTATTCGGGCGATGGCACGTATTTT. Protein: CASRDYSGDGTYF.